Listed below are T cell receptor beta chains from one sample, sequenced in a study of T cell responses to AZD1222 COVID-19 vaccine. Repertoires were generated with immunoSEQ multiplex PCR, while TCRdb's copy carries only in-frame clones and drops some. The table shows 130,000 or so clones, with 86% occurring only once. Sequencing used peripheral blood, obtained 28 days after the second AZD1222 dose. All receptors come from an adult who received the AZD1222 COVID-19 vaccine. Each CDR3 is given with its conserved first and last residue. D genes are given only for firm matches. Size is omitted from some rows. Given values are once, few, many or a class for expanded clones.

v_call	j_call	clone_size	d_call	cdr3_nt	cdr3_aa
TRBV27	TRBJ2-7	.	TRBD1	TGTGCCAGCAGTTTGACAGGGTGGGGCGAGCAGTACTTC	CASSLTGWGEQYF
TRBV9	TRBJ1-3	few	.	TGTGCCAGCAGCGTCGCGGGGGGTGGAAACACCATATATTTT	CASSVAGGGNTIYF
TRBV19	TRBJ1-6	.	TRBD1	TGTGCCACCGAAGACAGGGCTTATACTAATTCACCCCTCCACTTT	CATEDRAYTNSPLHF
TRBV5-1	TRBJ2-2	.	.	TGCGCCAGCAGCTTGGTCTCGGGGGCCACCGGGGAGCTGTTTTTT	CASSLVSGATGELFF
TRBV18	TRBJ1-2	.	.	TGTGCCAGCTCACCACTTCCAATCCCAGGGGACTATGGCTACACCTTC	CASSPLPIPGDYGYTF
TRBV30	TRBJ2-7	.	.	TGTGCCTGGAGTGTACCGGCCAGGACAGTTTTGAGGGAGCAGTACTTC	CAWSVPARTVLREQYF
TRBV27	TRBJ2-5	.	TRBD2	TGTGCCAGCAGTTCACCTGTGCTAGCGGGGGGTTCGGGGGCCCAGTACTTC	CASSSPVLAGGSGAQYF
TRBV7-9	TRBJ1-2	few	.	TGTGCCAGCAGCGCACAGGGCTTCGGTGGCTACACCTTC	CASSAQGFGGYTF
TRBV7-8	TRBJ1-2	.	.	TGTGCCAGCAGCTTTCGGGATCAGTACTATGGCTACACCTTC	CASSFRDQYYGYTF
TRBV10-2	TRBJ2-5	.	.	TGCGCCAGCAGTGGTCTCCCGACTAGGACGGAGACCCAGTACTTC	CASSGLPTRTETQYF
TRBV25-1	TRBJ1-4	once	.	TGTGCCAGCAGTGAACCCGGGAATGAAAAACTGTTTTTT	CASSEPGNEKLFF
TRBV19	TRBJ1-1	.	.	TGTGCCAGTAGTATAGCCAGGGGAAGGGCTGAAGCTTTCTTT	CASSIARGRAEAFF
TRBV7-2	TRBJ2-5	few	TRBD1	TGTGCCAGCAGCTTGAGGACAGGGGGCCAAGAGACCCAGTACTTC	CASSLRTGGQETQYF
TRBV6-1	TRBJ1-2	.	.	TGTGCCAGCAGTGAATCACACAGGGAGGCGAGTGGCTACACCTTC	CASSESHREASGYTF
TRBV19	TRBJ1-2	few	TRBD1	TGTGCCAGTAGTACCGCCGGGACAGGGGAAAAAAGGTCTTTC	CASSTAGTGEKRSF
TRBV6-5	TRBJ2-7	.	.	TGTGCCAGCATCCTGACTGGGAGCTCCTACGAGCAGTACTTC	CASILTGSSYEQYF
TRBV18	TRBJ2-3	.	.	TGTGCCAGCTCACCGACAGCCACAGATACGCAGTATTTT	CASSPTATDTQYF
TRBV18	TRBJ2-1	.	TRBD2	TGTGCCAGCTCGCCGGGACTAGCGGCTGGGGATGAGCAGTTCTTC	CASSPGLAAGDEQFF
TRBV30	TRBJ1-2	.	.	TGTGCCTGGAGTGTACAACAGGGAAACTATGGCTACACCTTC	CAWSVQQGNYGYTF
TRBV2	TRBJ2-1	once	TRBD1	TGTGCCGGGACAGGGAACAATGAGCAGTTCTTC	CAGTGNNEQFF
TRBV11-2	TRBJ2-7	.	.	TGTGCCAGCAGCTTAGAAGGAGGGAAGAACTACGAGCAGTACTTC	CASSLEGGKNYEQYF
TRBV14	TRBJ1-1	.	.	TGTGCCAGCAGCCAGGTCTCAGGCTTAACTGAAGCTTTCTTT	CASSQVSGLTEAFF
TRBV5-1	TRBJ2-2	.	.	TGCGCCAGCATGGCCGGTAACACCGGGGAGCTGTTTTTT	CASMAGNTGELFF
TRBV28	TRBJ2-7	.	.	TGTGCCAGCAGTTCCCGGACGGTTCGGTACGAGCAGTACTTC	CASSSRTVRYEQYF
TRBV6-5	TRBJ1-1	.	TRBD1	TGTGCCACCAGAGGGGACAGGGGAGGAACTTTCTTT	CATRGDRGGTFF
TRBV27	TRBJ2-7	.	.	TGTGCCAGCAGTTTATCTCTCAGGGGCGCCTACGAGCAGTACTTC	CASSLSLRGAYEQYF
TRBV5-1	TRBJ2-7	.	TRBD1	TGCGCCAGCACCGTCGGACAGGGAGCTCACGAGCAGTACTTC	CASTVGQGAHEQYF
TRBV29-1	TRBJ1-1	.	TRBD1	TGCAGCGTCGTCGAGGGGGCCACTGAAGCTTTCTTT	CSVVEGATEAFF
TRBV3-1/TRBV3-2	TRBJ1-3	.	.	TGTGCCAGCAGCCAAGATGTCGTTGTGACTGGAAACACCATATATTTT	CASSQDVVVTGNTIYF
TRBV7-2	TRBJ2-5	.	TRBD1	TGTGCCAGCAGCTTAGGACAGGGAAGGGAAAAGACCCAGTACTTC	CASSLGQGREKTQYF
TRBV27	TRBJ2-7	.	TRBD1	TGTGCCAGCAGTCCGGGACAGGGTCCATCCTACGAGCAGTACTTC	CASSPGQGPSYEQYF
TRBV11-2	TRBJ2-1	few	.	TGTGCCAGCAGCTCCCACCTTACCACTGAGCAGTTCTTC	CASSSHLTTEQFF
TRBV5-1	TRBJ1-3	.	.	TGCGCCAGCAGCTCTAGCCCTAGCTCTGGAAACACCATATATTTT	CASSSSPSSGNTIYF
TRBV2	TRBJ2-1	.	.	TGTGCCAGCAGTGTCAGTAGGCTGGGGAATGAGCAGTTCTTC	CASSVSRLGNEQFF
TRBV29-1	TRBJ1-4	.	TRBD1	TGCAGCGCCAACGCAGGGGGGGAACTGTTTTTT	CSANAGGELFF
TRBV3-1/TRBV3-2	TRBJ2-3	.	.	TGTGCCAGCACCTCCAGGGGTGCTAGCACAGATACGCAGTATTTT	CASTSRGASTDTQYF
TRBV29-1	TRBJ1-4	.	TRBD1	TGCAGCGTTACACAGGGGGCTCTCGAAAAACTGTTTTTT	CSVTQGALEKLFF
TRBV5-1	TRBJ2-2	few	.	TGCGCCAGCAGCTTGGCCGCAGCCGTGAACACCGGGGAGCTGTTTTTT	CASSLAAAVNTGELFF
TRBV6-5	TRBJ1-2	.	.	TGTGCCAGCAGCCTAGGACTAACTGGGCTTCAAGGCTACACCTTC	CASSLGLTGLQGYTF
TRBV5-4	TRBJ1-1	.	TRBD1	TGTGCCAGCAGCACCCTACAGGGGATGCTTGGGGACACTGAAGCTTTCTTT	CASSTLQGMLGDTEAFF
TRBV6-1	TRBJ1-6	.	.	TGTGCCAGCAGTGATAGGACAGATAATTCACCCCTCCACTTT	CASSDRTDNSPLHF
TRBV2	TRBJ2-7	.	.	TGTGCCAGCAGTCTCCCTGGACAGTTAGTCGAGCAGTACTTC	CASSLPGQLVEQYF
TRBV2	TRBJ1-1	.	.	TGTGCCAGCAGTGAAGTAATAGGGAAGGGAGCTTTCTTT	CASSEVIGKGAFF